This entry lists 20 T cell receptor beta chains sequenced from one sample in a study of neurological immune-mediated disorders. TCRdb recomputed calls from the 5' RACE reads with MiXCR, one row per CDR3 protein. Of roughly 21,000 distinct CDR3 sequences listed, roughly 15% are singletons. The material sequenced was PBMCs. These receptors all stem from a female donor with HTLV-1-associated myelopathy (HAM/TSP).

The chain is built from TRBV7-2 and TRBJ1-1; 11 nucleotides line up with TRBD1. Germline V CDR1 and CDR2: SGHTA, FQGNSA. The CDR3 length is 16 residues. Trimming removed 5 bases from V and 3 bases from J; junction bases left unmatched: 8. The DNA for the CDR3 is TGTGCCAGCAGCAGACGGACAGGGGGCTTGGACACTGAAGCTTTCTTT. It encodes CASSRRTGGLDTEAFF. Full variable domain (rest looked up from reference TRBV7-2 and TRBJ1-1): GAGVSQSPSNKVTEKGKDVELRCDPISGHTALYWYRQSLGQGLEFLIYFQGNSAPDKSGLPSDRFSAERTGGSVSTLTIQRTQQEDSAVYLCASSRRTGGLDTEAFFGQGTRLTVV.

This clonotype was observed many times. The chain employs TRBV12-3 or TRBV12-4 and TRBJ2-5; D perhaps matches TRBD1 (5 bases). V was cut by 3 bases and J by 1 base, with 9 bases left in between. The CDR3 is 14 residues long. CDR3 bases: TGTGCCAGCAGTTTCGCGACAGTCCAAGAGACCCAGTACTTC. This gives the protein CASSFATVQETQYF.

By frequency in the sample, this clonotype is medium-sized. J is TRBJ1-6 and V is TRBV20-1; D is unresolved. In germline, CDR1 is DFQATT, CDR2 SNEGSKA (reference sequence). The ends were cut back, 4 bases at V and 7 bases at J, with 11 bases in the middle. This CDR3 contains 13 residues. The CDR3 is CSATIGLNSPLHF. DNA for the CDR3: TGCAGTGCTACGATAGGGCTAAATTCACCCCTCCACTTT.

This clonotype appeared many times. The genes are TRBV7-9 and TRBJ2-1, with D hard to call. Germline lookup yields CDR1 SEHNR and CDR2 FQNEAQ (reference sequence). V was trimmed by 2 bases and J by 10 bases, leaving 9 bases between them. The CDR3 has 12 amino acids. CDR3 in DNA: TGTGCCAGCAGCTTACAAGTTCTGGAGCAGTTCTTC. It encodes CASSLQVLEQFF.

This clonotype was seen at least ten times. The genes are TRBV15 and TRBJ1-1; 8 bases align to TRBD1. Unmatched junction bases numbered 11, after V lost 2 bases and J lost 0 bases. This CDR3 is built from 18 residues. Germline V lookup: CDR1 LNHNV, CDR2 YYDKDF (reference sequence). The CDR3: CATSRSDYPGQVNTEAFF. DNA of the CDR3: TGTGCCACCAGCAGATCTGACTATCCGGGACAGGTGAACACTGAAGCTTTCTTT. The variable domain in full, with the rest retrieved from reference TRBV15 and TRBJ1-1, is DAMVIQNPRYQVTQFGKPVTLSCSQTLNHNVMYWYQQKSSQAPKLLFHYYDKDFNNEADTPDNFQSRRPNTSFCFLDIRSPGLGDTAMYLCATSRSDYPGQVNTEAFFGQGTRLTVV.

The rearrangement uses TRBV29-1 and TRBJ2-1; no clear D gene. Germline values: CDR1 SQVTM, CDR2 ANQGSEA. The CDR3 covers 11 residues. V lost 3 bases to trimming and J lost 4 bases, with 4 bases between them. In DNA form, the CDR3 reads TGCAGCGTTGAGAGATACAATGAGCAGTTCTTC. Translation gives CSVERYNEQFF.

This clonotype was detected ten times or more. The chain has TRBV4-3 and TRBJ2-3, with D possibly called TRBD1 or TRBD2 (5 bases each). Trimming removed 4 bases from V and 6 bases from J, with 17 bases in between. The germline V gene encodes CDR1 LGHNA and CDR2 YSLEER. The CDR3 has 15 amino acids. CDR3 region: CASSLGAGRRDTQYF. CDR3 DNA: TGCGCCAGCAGCCTCGGGGCGGGTCGGCGGGATACGCAGTATTTT.

This clonotype was detected ten times or more. The V call is TRBV21-1, the J call TRBJ2-7. TRBV21-1 is assigned pseudogene status. CDR3 length equals 15 residues. The CDR3 DNA sequence: TGTGCCAGCAGCAAAGCGCTAGGCGGTACCTACGAGCAGTACTTC. Translation: CASSKALGGTYEQYF.

This clonotype has ten or more counts. The chain carries TRBV20-1 and TRBJ1-1; no definite D call. Germline values: CDR1 DFQATT, CDR2 SNEGSKA (reference sequence). Trimming took off 1 base at V and 5 bases at J, with 14 bases between the two ends. The CDR3 is 14 residues long. The CDR3 nucleotides are TGCAGTGCTAGAGCCGGAGGGATTGGTACTGAAGCTTTCTTT. The encoded protein is CSARAGGIGTEAFF.

This clonotype appeared many times. The chain combines TRBV19 with TRBJ1-3; TRBD1 might be the D (5 bases). CDR1 is LNHDA and CDR2 is SQIVND in the germline V gene (reference sequence). CDR3 length equals 15 residues. V was shortened by 7 bases and J by 2 bases, with 15 bases between the two germline ends. The CDR3 DNA sequence: TGTGCCAGTACCTCACTTGGGGGGACTGGAAACACCATATATTTT. Translated, it gives CASTSLGGTGNTIYF.

This sequence joins TRBV15 and TRBJ2-7, with D uncertain. The CDR3 runs to 13 residues. Between the trimmed V and J ends, which lost 4 bases and 3 bases, there was a span of 10 bases. Per germline, CDR1 LNHNV and CDR2 YYDKDF (reference sequence). The CDR3 sequence is CATSTHYSYEQYF. CDR3 DNA sequence: TGTGCCACCAGCACTCACTATAGCTACGAGCAGTACTTC.

The sample holds many counts of this clonotype. This sequence joins TRBV6-5 and TRBJ1-1, with 7 bases that match TRBD1. With V trimmed by 8 bases and J by 1 base, 10 bases remained unmatched. The CDR3 totals 15 residues. Germline CDR1 MNHEY, CDR2 SVGAGI. The CDR3 coding sequence is TGTGCCAGCCGGCACCCCAGGGGGACGAACACTGAAGCTTTCTTT. Amino acid sequence: CASRHPRGTNTEAFF.

The genes are TRBV5-5 and TRBJ1-1, with D perhaps TRBD1 (5 bases). Per germline, CDR1 SGHKS and CDR2 YYEKEE (reference sequence). The CDR3 covers 15 residues. The CDR3 DNA follows: TGTACAAGCAGCTTCGGTGGGACGATGAACACTGAAGCTTTCTTT. It encodes CTSSFGGTMNTEAFF.

V is TRBV27 and J is TRBJ2-7, with D maybe TRBD2 (6 bases). V gave up 2 bases and J gave up 3 bases, with 8 bases separating them. CDR1 is MNHEY and CDR2 is SMNVEV in the germline V gene (reference sequence). The CDR3 runs 13 residues. CDR3 in DNA: TGTGCCAGCAGTTTAGGACTAAACTACGAGCAGTACTTC. It translates to CASSLGLNYEQYF.

This clonotype was recorded many times. The chain combines TRBV5-1 with TRBJ2-5; TRBD1 aligns across 7 bases. Germline CDR1 reads SGHRS; CDR2 reads YFSETQ. V lost 4 bases to trimming and J lost 2 bases; unmatched junction nucleotides: 5. CDR3 size: 14 residues. This chain's CDR3 is CASSRQGPQETQYF. As DNA, the CDR3 is TGCGCCAGCAGCCGACAGGGTCCACAAGAGACCCAGTACTTC. Combining the CDR3 with reference TRBV5-1 and TRBJ2-5 gives the whole variable domain KAGVTQTPRYLIKTRGQQVTLSCSPISGHRSVSWYQQTPGQGLQFLFEYFSETQRNKGNFPGRFSGRQFSNSRSEMNVSTLELGDSALYLCASSRQGPQETQYFGPGTRLLVL.

This clonotype appeared many times. This rearrangement joins TRBV7-9 to TRBJ2-3, with a tentative D call TRBD2 (6 bases). V was clipped by 6 bases and J by 2 bases, with 18 bases between them. Germline V gene sequence: CDR1 SEHNR, CDR2 FQNEAQ (reference sequence). CDR3 length: 16 residues. As DNA, the CDR3 is TGTGCCAGCAGACACCCTCCGGGACTCGTCACAGATACGCAGTATTTT. It encodes CASRHPPGLVTDTQYF. Full variable domain (rest looked up from reference TRBV7-9 and TRBJ2-3): DTGVSQNPRHKITKRGQNVTFRCDPISEHNRLYWYRQTLGQGPEFLTYFQNEAQLEKSRLLSDRFSAERPKGSFSTLEIQRTEQGDSAMYLCASRHPPGLVTDTQYFGPGTRLTVL.

This clonotype was seen at least ten times. The V and J genes are TRBV7-2 and TRBJ2-5; D call uncertain. V lost 5 bases and J lost 5, with 15 bases in between. The CDR3 runs 14 residues. CDR1 SGHTA and CDR2 FQGNSA come from the germline V gene. The CDR3 loop reads CASSVGTGRETQYF. Written as DNA, the CDR3 is TGTGCCAGCAGCGTGGGAACGGGTCGGGAGACCCAGTACTTC.

This clonotype rates as medium-sized. The chain recombines TRBV20-1 with TRBJ2-7; TRBD2 aligns across 10 bases. The CDR3 spans 14 residues. Germline values: CDR1 DFQATT, CDR2 SNEGSKA (reference sequence). J lost 3 bases, V lost 5 bases, and 7 bases had no gene match. Written as DNA, the CDR3 is TGCAGTGCTGGCCCTACTAGCGGGGACTACGAGCAGTACTTC. It codes for CSAGPTSGDYEQYF.

This clonotype was recorded many times. The chain links TRBV5-1 to TRBJ2-1; 11 positions match TRBD2. The V gene's germline CDR1 is SGHRS and CDR2 YFSETQ. J was trimmed by 8 bases and V by 2 bases; bases with no gene match: 6. This CDR3 comprises 15 residues. The CDR3 is CASSLQTSGIDEQFF. The CDR3 nucleotides read TGCGCCAGCAGCTTACAGACTAGCGGGATCGATGAGCAGTTCTTC. Variable domain in full (rest from reference TRBV5-1 and TRBJ2-1): KAGVTQTPRYLIKTRGQQVTLSCSPISGHRSVSWYQQTPGQGLQFLFEYFSETQRNKGNFPGRFSGRQFSNSRSEMNVSTLELGDSALYLCASSLQTSGIDEQFFGPGTRLTVL.

This clonotype showed up many times. This chain uses TRBV7-2 with TRBJ1-2, with D possibly being TRBD1 (5 bases). Deletions cut 5 bases from V and 0 bases from J, with 13 bases between. Germline assignment: CDR1 SGHTA and CDR2 FQGNSA. This CDR3 is 15 amino acids long. As DNA, the CDR3 is TGTGCCAGCAGCGAGGACGGGGGGGCTAACTATGGCTACACCTTC. Its translation: CASSEDGGANYGYTF.